Listed here are 25 T cell receptor beta chains from one sample, sequenced in a study of shared clonotypes between healthy human individuals. Assay: immunoSEQ multiplex PCR; the TCRdb copy retains only in-frame clones and omits some. The data show roughly 500,000 clones, around 95% seen once. The sample consisted of naive CD4+ T cells sorted from blood. The sample's subset: CD45RA+ positively selected. The receptors shown here come from a woman in her thirties in good health.

The chain is built from TRBV28 and TRBJ2-7, with 16 bases that match TRBD2. The germline V gene has CDR1 MDHEN and CDR2 SYDVKM. This CDR3 has 18 residues. Losses at the gene ends were 7 bases for V and 2 bases for J; bases not matched to a gene: 11. CDR3 DNA sequence: TGTGCCAGCACCCCGATACCGGGACTAGCGGGAGGGCCCTACGAGCAGTACTTC. This translates into CASTPIPGLAGGPYEQYF.

The chain uses TRBV5-1 and TRBJ2-5, with TRBD2 as a possible D gene (7 bases). The CDR3 totals 15 residues. The V end was cut by 1 base, the J end by 4 bases, with 14 bases between. The germline V gene has CDR1 SGHRS and CDR2 YFSETQ. DNA of the CDR3: TGCGCCAGCAGCTTGAGGCAGGGGAGGGGAGAGACCCAGTACTTC. It encodes CASSLRQGRGETQYF.

The V and J genes are TRBV28 and TRBJ2-7, with D tentatively TRBD1 (5 bases). V dropped 5 bases and J dropped 5 bases, with 13 bases sitting between them. The CDR3 covers 13 residues. Looked up from germline, CDR1 is MDHEN and CDR2 is SYDVKM. The CDR3 is CASSPRWGDEQYF. CDR3 sequence (DNA): TGTGCCAGCAGTCCGCGCTGGGGCGACGAGCAGTACTTC.

This chain connects TRBV11-2 to TRBJ2-5; 10 nucleotides line up with TRBD2. CDR3 length: 15 amino acids. Germline lookup yields CDR1 SGHAT and CDR2 FQNNGV. V trimming: 1 base; J trimming: 1 base; junction bases outside the gene matches: 0. The CDR3 sequence: CASSLGTSGQETQYF. The DNA of the CDR3 is TGTGCCAGCAGCTTAGGGACTAGCGGCCAAGAGACCCAGTACTTC.

DNA of the CDR3: TGTGCCAGCAGCGTAGATGGGTGGAGACAAGAGACCCAGTACTTC. Translating it yields CASSVDGWRQETQYF. The gene calls are TRBV9 and TRBJ2-5; D gene uncertain. Trimming removed 0 bases from V and 2 bases from J, with 11 bases in between. The germline CDR1 and CDR2 sequences are SGDLS and YYNGEE. CDR3 length: 15 residues.

The chain joins TRBV9 to TRBJ2-1; TRBD2 aligns across 7 bases. The CDR3 length is 15 residues. Trimming at V came to 4 bases and at J to 8 bases, leaving 12 bases not matched to a gene. The germline V gene encodes CDR1 SGDLS and CDR2 YYNGEE. The CDR3 coding sequence is TGTGCCAGCAGCCCGGGCGGGGAGGGTATACATGAGCAGTTCTTC. It yields the protein CASSPGGEGIHEQFF.

This sequence joins TRBV7-8 and TRBJ1-3; D is undetermined. The V gene lost 5 bases and the J gene lost 3 bases, with 11 bases spanning the gap. The germline V gene encodes CDR1 SGHVS and CDR2 FQNEAQ. This CDR3 region has 14 residues. This CDR3 is CASSRGGNGNTIYF. The DNA of the CDR3 is TGTGCCAGCAGCCGAGGCGGGAATGGAAACACCATATATTTT.

This chain's CDR3 is CSVEIGGRRAQHF. CDR3 in DNA: TGCAGCGTCGAGATAGGAGGGAGGAGGGCCCAGCATTTT. The chain joins TRBV29-1 to TRBJ1-5; D remains unclear. From germline, CDR1 is SQVTM and CDR2 ANQGSEA. The CDR3 runs 13 residues. The V end was cut by 6 bases, the J end by 11 bases, with 20 bases between.

The rearrangement joins TRBV2 to TRBJ1-1, with D unresolved. Germline-derived CDR1 and CDR2 are SNHLY and FYNNEI. This CDR3 has 13 residues. V was trimmed by 6 bases and J by 4 bases, leaving 12 bases between them. CDR3 amino acids: CASRATESTEAFF. The CDR3 DNA sequence: TGTGCCAGCAGGGCTACCGAGAGCACTGAAGCTTTCTTT.

This clone was recorded only once. CDR3 DNA sequence: TGTGCCAGCAAGTGGGACCCTAGCAATCAGCCCCAGCATTTT. Its translation: CASKWDPSNQPQHF. The chain uses TRBV6-1 and TRBJ1-5, with a weak D call TRBD1 (5 bases). Trimming took 7 bases from V and 0 from J, leaving 10 bases between them. The CDR3 spans 14 residues. Germline V gene sequence: CDR1 MNHNS, CDR2 SASEGT.

The V and J genes are TRBV5-3 and TRBJ1-2; TRBD1 matches at 7 bases. TRBV5-3 is classed as an ORF, of uncertain function. The CDR3 has 14 residues. Trimming cost V 4 bases and J 8 bases; bases outside gene matches: 11. The CDR3 region is CARSRDRERKGYTF. CDR3 nucleotide sequence: TGTGCCAGAAGCAGAGACAGGGAAAGGAAGGGCTACACCTTC.

The chain uses TRBV7-7 and TRBJ2-1; D might be TRBD1 (6 bases). The CDR3 is 15 amino acids. Germline V gene data show CDR1 as SSHAT and CDR2 as FNYEAQ (reference sequence). Trimming stripped 4 bases from V and 1 base from J, with 11 bases between. The CDR3 bases are TGTGCCAGCAGCTCCTACAGGGCTTCCTACAATGAGCAGTTCTTC. Translation gives CASSSYRASYNEQFF.

CDR3 amino acids: CASSARTGNNYGYTF. DNA of the CDR3: TGTGCCAGCAGCGCCAGGACAGGGAATAACTATGGCTACACCTTC. The chain joins TRBV7-2 to TRBJ1-2, with TRBD1 matching 8 bases. V shed 5 bases, J shed 1 base, and the junction held 6 bases outside the gene matches. The CDR3 is made up of 15 amino acids. Germline values: CDR1 SGHTA, CDR2 FQGNSA.

This clone was picked up one time. This chain uses TRBV7-9 with TRBJ2-3; 12 nucleotides agree with TRBD2. Trimming removed 1 base from V and 5 bases from J; junction bases left unmatched: 7. Germline V lookup: CDR1 SEHNR, CDR2 FQNEAQ (reference sequence). This CDR3 region has 17 residues. CDR3 bases: TGTGCCAGCAGCTTAGGACTAGCGGGAGAGTTGAAAGATACGCAGTATTTT. Encoded protein: CASSLGLAGELKDTQYF.

This chain connects TRBV27 to TRBJ1-5, with D possibly being TRBD1 (5 bases). CDR1 and CDR2 (germline): MNHEY, SMNVEV (reference sequence). The V gene lost 6 bases and the J gene lost 3 bases, with 18 bases spanning the gap. The CDR3 extends over 16 amino acids. DNA of the CDR3: TGTGCCAGCAGGCCTCTGGGACTGCGGAACAATCAGCCCCAGCATTTT. Translated, it gives CASRPLGLRNNQPQHF.

The chain recombines TRBV14 with TRBJ2-7; 7 positions agree with TRBD2. Trimming at V came to 4 bases and at J to 2 bases, leaving 2 bases not matched to a gene. Germline-derived CDR1 and CDR2 are SGHDN and FVKESK. This CDR3 region has 13 residues. In DNA, the CDR3 is TGTGCCAGCAGCCGCGGGAGAACCTACGAGCAGTACTTC. Its protein product is CASSRGRTYEQYF.

The chain combines TRBV5-1 with TRBJ2-1; D uncertain. Per the germline V gene, CDR1 is SGHRS and CDR2 is YFSETQ. The CDR3 has 14 residues. V dropped 0 bases and J dropped 6 bases, with 10 bases sitting between them. The CDR3 here is CASSLGAEPNEQFF. The CDR3 nucleotides read TGCGCCAGCAGCTTGGGGGCCGAACCCAATGAGCAGTTCTTC.

There are a few counts of this clone. The chain carries TRBV7-2 and TRBJ1-2; possibly TRBD1 for D (6 bases). With 2 bases removed from V and 5 bases from J, the gap between germline ends came to 9 bases. Per germline, CDR1 SGHTA and CDR2 FQGNSA. This CDR3 spans 13 amino acids. The CDR3 bases are TGTGCCAGCAGCTTACACAGGGAGTATGGCTACACCTTC. Protein product: CASSLHREYGYTF. Supplemented by reference TRBV7-2 and TRBJ1-2, the full variable domain reads GAGVSQSPSNKVTEKGKDVELRCDPISGHTALYWYRQSLGQGLEFLIYFQGNSAPDKSGLPSDRFSAERTGGSVSTLTIQRTQQEDSAVYLCASSLHREYGYTFGSGTRLTVV.

This clone was recorded only once. The chain has TRBV5-1 and TRBJ2-3; 8 nucleotides line up with TRBD2. The CDR3 is made up of 16 amino acids. The germline gives CDR1 SGHRS, CDR2 YFSETQ. The junction had 12 bases not matched to a gene; V was cut back by 5 bases and J by 4 bases. The CDR3 DNA reads as TGCGCCAGCAGTATCGGAGCGGGAGTAACCTCAGATACGCAGTATTTT. Amino acid sequence: CASSIGAGVTSDTQYF. Full variable domain (outside the CDR3, taken from reference TRBV5-1 and TRBJ2-3): KAGVTQTPRYLIKTRGQQVTLSCSPISGHRSVSWYQQTPGQGLQFLFEYFSETQRNKGNFPGRFSGRQFSNSRSEMNVSTLELGDSALYLCASSIGAGVTSDTQYFGPGTRLTVL.

The genes are TRBV6-5 and TRBJ1-5; D is undetermined. Per germline, CDR1 MNHEY and CDR2 SVGAGI. The CDR3 has 14 amino acids. The V end was cut by 2 bases, the J end by 5 bases, with 10 bases between. CDR3 sequence reads: CASSYEGIDQPQHF. DNA for the CDR3: TGTGCCAGCAGTTACGAAGGGATCGATCAGCCCCAGCATTTT.

J is TRBJ2-7 and V is TRBV19; D gene unclear. The CDR3 spans 13 residues. Trimming shortened V by 4 bases and J by 0 bases, and 7 bases separated the two germline ends. Germline assignment: CDR1 LNHDA and CDR2 SQIVND (reference sequence). The CDR3 DNA is TGTGCCAGTAGTAAAATCCCCTCCTACGAGCAGTACTTC. This encodes CASSKIPSYEQYF.

The gene calls are TRBV28 and TRBJ1-4, with TRBD1 identical over 10 bases. This CDR3 has 19 residues. Trimming removed 3 bases from V and 0 bases from J; junction bases left unmatched: 10. Germline CDR1 and CDR2: MDHEN and SYDVKM. The CDR3: CASSFPGQGIPATNEKLFF. CDR3 coding DNA: TGTGCCAGCAGTTTTCCGGGACAGGGGATCCCCGCAACTAATGAAAAACTGTTTTTT.

The CDR3 spells CASKLNIDSYEQYF. DNA for the CDR3: TGTGCCAGCAAACTTAACATCGACTCCTACGAGCAGTACTTC. The chain employs TRBV2 and TRBJ2-7; no clear D. The V end was cut by 7 bases, the J end by 0 bases, with 13 bases between. Germline V lookup: CDR1 SNHLY, CDR2 FYNNEI. The CDR3 is 14 residues long. The whole variable domain, filled in from reference TRBV2 and TRBJ2-7, reads EPEVTQTPSHQVTQMGQEVILRCVPISNHLYFYWYRQILGQKVEFLVSFYNNEISEKSEIFDDQFSVERPDGSNFTLKIRSTKLEDSAMYFCASKLNIDSYEQYFGPGTRLTVT.

The gene calls are TRBV28 and TRBJ2-7, with 10 bases aligning to TRBD1. Germline V gene data show CDR1 as MDHEN and CDR2 as SYDVKM. There are 17 residues in the CDR3. Germline trimming cut 0 bases from V and 0 bases from J; bases unmatched to any gene: 5. CDR3 sequence (DNA): TGTGCCAGCAGTTTATGGGGGACAGGGGTTTCCTCCTACGAGCAGTACTTC. Its translation: CASSLWGTGVSSYEQYF.

The chain joins TRBV16 to TRBJ1-6; 9 bases line up with TRBD1. The junction had 14 bases not matched to a gene; V was cut back by 4 bases and J by 16 bases. Germline CDR1 and CDR2: KGHSY and FQNENV. This CDR3 region has 15 residues. Here the CDR3 reads CASSPTTTGGQELHF. The CDR3 coding sequence is TGTGCCAGCAGCCCTACGACGACAGGGGGGCAGGAACTCCACTTT.